These 21 T cell receptor beta chains came from one sample sequenced in a study of patients and donors after allogeneic stem cell transplantation. TCRdb itself ran the RT-PCR reads through MiXCR, one entry per CDR3 protein. The sample yields about a million distinct CDR3 sequences, under 20% seen once. The sample consisted of blood, either unsorted or a sorted T cell fraction (not recorded which). These receptor sequences come from a human donor who was either an allogeneic HSCT recipient or a stem cell or donor lymphocyte infusion donor (not recorded which). It is not recorded whose cells these are; they may come from a transplant donor.

This clonotype showed up just a few times. V is TRBV29-1 and J is TRBJ2-3; 7 nucleotides match TRBD2. The CDR3 has 12 residues. Germline V gives CDR1 SQVTM, CDR2 ANQGSEA. With V trimmed by 7 bases and J by 11 bases, 12 bases remained unmatched. CDR3 protein: CSARDYLWGQYF. CDR3 bases: TGCAGCGCCAGGGACTATCTGTGGGGGCAGTATTTT.

This clonotype was recorded a few times. This sequence joins TRBV15 and TRBJ2-7; D not resolved. CDR1 LNHNV and CDR2 YYDKDF come from the germline V gene (reference sequence). The germline V and J ends were trimmed by 1 base and 3 bases, with 16 bases remaining between them. CDR3 length: 16 amino acids. CDR3 amino acids: CATSRVRAGSSYEQYF. Here the CDR3 DNA reads TGTGCCACCAGCAGAGTCCGGGCAGGCAGCAGCTACGAGCAGTACTTC.

This chain uses TRBV7-2 with TRBJ1-5; unclear D gene. This CDR3 comprises 15 residues. V was pared by 2 bases and J by 6 bases, with 14 bases between. Germline V lookup: CDR1 SGHTA, CDR2 FQGNSA. The chain's CDR3 is CASSLSKWGGQPQHF. In nucleotides, the CDR3 is TGTGCCAGCAGCTTATCGAAGTGGGGTGGTCAGCCCCAGCATTTT.

The sample holds many counts of this clonotype. The chain uses TRBV5-4 and TRBJ1-2, with D unresolved. CDR3 length: 14 residues. The germline V and J ends were trimmed by 1 base and 0 bases, with 7 bases remaining between them. CDR1 SGHNT and CDR2 YYREEE come from the germline V gene (reference sequence). CDR3 in DNA: TGTGCCAGCAGCTTGTTCGGACCTAACTATGGCTACACCTTC. Its protein product is CASSLFGPNYGYTF.

This chain links TRBV25-1 with TRBJ2-3; D is uncertain. Per the germline V gene, CDR1 is MGHDK and CDR2 is SYGVNS. The CDR3 has 13 residues. Trimming stripped 3 bases from V and 7 bases from J, with 11 bases between. DNA for the CDR3: TGTGCCAGCAGTGATATTGCTGGTCATACGCAGTATTTT. This encodes CASSDIAGHTQYF.

This sequence joins TRBV7-2 and TRBJ2-2; TRBD2 might be the D (6 bases). V lost 1 base, J lost 0 bases, and 12 bases lay in between. Germline values: CDR1 SGHTA, CDR2 FQGNSA. The CDR3 contains 17 residues. CDR3 coding DNA: TGTGCCAGCAGCTTAGTAACGAGACTAGCGAACACCGGGGAGCTGTTTTTT. This gives the protein CASSLVTRLANTGELFF.

In this sample, this clonotype turned up a few times. V gene TRBV10-3 combines with J gene TRBJ1-2; maybe TRBD1 (6 bases). V lost 6 bases, J lost 4 bases, and 18 bases lay in between. The germline V gene encodes CDR1 ENHRY and CDR2 SYGVKD. This CDR3 spans 15 amino acids. The CDR3 bases are TGTGCCATCAGCCCGCGGAGGGGGTCCCCCTATGGCTACACCTTC. Encoded protein: CAISPRRGSPYGYTF.

This sequence joins TRBV24-1 and TRBJ2-2; D gene unclear. The V gene lost 2 bases and the J gene lost 6 bases, with 6 bases spanning the gap. The CDR3 spans 13 residues. Germline-derived CDR1 and CDR2 are KGHDR and SFDVKD. This chain's CDR3 is CATSDSQPGELFF. CDR3 bases: TGTGCCACCAGTGATTCCCAGCCCGGGGAGCTGTTTTTT.

This clonotype was recorded a few times. This chain uses TRBV24-1 with TRBJ2-5; perhaps D is TRBD1 or TRBD2 (5 bases each). CDR1 is KGHDR and CDR2 is SFDVKD in the germline V gene. This CDR3 spans 14 amino acids. V shed 1 base and J shed 5 bases, with 10 bases lying between them. CDR3 coding DNA: TGTGCCACCAGTGATTTCGGCAGGGACGAGACCCAGTACTTC. It yields the protein CATSDFGRDETQYF.

This clonotype was observed a few times. The chain recombines TRBV11-2 with TRBJ1-5; D call uncertain. With 5 bases removed from V and 0 bases from J, the gap between germline ends came to 11 bases. CDR1 and CDR2 from the germline V gene are SGHAT and FQNNGV. This CDR3 is 15 amino acids long. As DNA, the CDR3 is TGTGCCAGCAGCCCCACAATCAATAGCAATCAGCCCCAGCATTTT. Translating gives CASSPTINSNQPQHF.

The rearrangement uses TRBV18 and TRBJ2-7, with D possibly being TRBD1 (6 bases). Trimming took 1 base from V and 4 from J, leaving 8 bases between them. Germline CDR1 and CDR2: KGHSH and LQKENI. The CDR3 extends over 13 amino acids. CDR3 bases: TGTGCCAGCTCACCACAACAGGGATACGAGCAGTACTTC. Translation gives CASSPQQGYEQYF. Combining the CDR3 with reference TRBV18 and TRBJ2-7 gives the whole variable domain NAGVMQNPRHLVRRRGQEARLRCSPMKGHSHVYWYRQLPEEGLKFMVYLQKENIIDESGMPKERFSAEFPKEGPSILRIQQVVRGDSAAYFCASSPQQGYEQYFGPGTRLTVT.

CDR3 residues: CSVVNSNYGYTF. For the CDR3, the DNA is TGCAGCGTTGTGAACAGCAACTATGGCTACACCTTC. The V call is TRBV29-1, the J call TRBJ1-2; the D is unclear. V was cut by 4 bases and J by 2 bases, with 8 bases left in between. Germline loops: CDR1 SQVTM, CDR2 ANQGSEA. The length of the CDR3 is 12 residues.

This clonotype was counted a few times. This rearrangement joins TRBV24-1 to TRBJ2-7, with unresolved D. The CDR3 has 13 amino acids. Germline V gives CDR1 KGHDR, CDR2 SFDVKD. V lost 5 bases to trimming and J lost 3 bases, with 10 bases between them. The CDR3 DNA follows: TGTGCCACCAGTGCGGGTTTAGGCTACGAGCAGTACTTC. This gives the protein CATSAGLGYEQYF.

This clonotype was seen more than once but under ten times. The V and J genes are TRBV6-5 and TRBJ1-5, with D unclear. The CDR3 length is 16 residues. Trimming shortened V by 0 bases and J by 1 base, and 10 bases separated the two germline ends. Germline CDR1 reads MNHEY; CDR2 reads SVGAGI. The CDR3 bases are TGTGCCAGCAGTTACTCGCGTGCCGCGAGCAATCAGCCCCAGCATTTT. It encodes CASSYSRAASNQPQHF.

This clonotype was seen ten or more times. This chain connects TRBV12-3 or TRBV12-4 to TRBJ2-1; perhaps D is TRBD1 or TRBD2 (5 bases each). The V end lost 2 bases, the J end lost 4 bases, and 12 bases lay between the germline ends. The CDR3 length is 15 residues. CDR3: CASSLSGDPYNEQFF. CDR3 DNA: TGTGCCAGCAGTTTAAGTGGGGACCCATACAATGAGCAGTTCTTC.

This clonotype was seen only a few times. The chain combines TRBV20-1 with TRBJ2-1, with D unclear. The CDR3 length is 13 residues. V shed 4 bases and J shed 1 base, with 8 bases lying between them. Germline V lookup: CDR1 DFQATT, CDR2 SNEGSKA (reference sequence). CDR3 amino acids: CSANILSYNEQFF. CDR3 DNA sequence: TGCAGTGCTAACATACTTTCCTACAATGAGCAGTTCTTC.

This clonotype was seen a handful of times. V gene TRBV28 combines with J gene TRBJ1-1; unclear D gene. CDR1 MDHEN and CDR2 SYDVKM come from the germline V gene. With 8 bases removed from V and 6 bases from J, the gap between germline ends came to 13 bases. This CDR3 is built from 12 residues. CDR3 bases: TGTGCCAGCCCCAACAGTAGGGCTGAAGCTTTCTTT. The encoded protein is CASPNSRAEAFF. Combining the CDR3 with reference TRBV28 and TRBJ1-1 gives the whole variable domain DVKVTQSSRYLVKRTGEKVFLECVQDMDHENMFWYRQDPGLGLRLIYFSYDVKMKEKGDIPEGYSVSREKKERFSLILESASTNQTSMYLCASPNSRAEAFFGQGTRLTVV.

The chain has TRBV7-9 and TRBJ2-7, with a tentative D call TRBD1 (5 bases). Trimming took 3 bases from V and 6 from J, leaving 12 bases between them. The CDR3 is made up of 13 amino acids. Germline V CDR1 and CDR2: SEHNR, FQNEAQ (reference sequence). The CDR3 DNA follows: TGTGCCAGCAGCTTTAGGGGTCGGATCGAGCAGTACTTC. Protein product: CASSFRGRIEQYF.

This clonotype occurred a few times. V is TRBV29-1 and J is TRBJ2-1; possible D gene TRBD1, 6 bases. Germline V gene sequence: CDR1 SQVTM, CDR2 ANQGSEA. This CDR3 has 15 residues. Trimming left V 3 bases short and J 3 bases short, with 15 bases between. CDR3 amino acids: CSVEVRGRNYNEQFF. In DNA form, the CDR3 reads TGCAGCGTTGAGGTCAGGGGTCGAAACTACAATGAGCAGTTCTTC.

This clonotype was found a few times. The rearrangement uses TRBV4-1 and TRBJ1-5, with D hard to call. In germline, CDR1 is MGHRA, CDR2 YSYEKL. This CDR3 is 16 amino acids long. V was cut by 1 base and J by 7 bases, with 17 bases left in between. Written as DNA, the CDR3 is TGCGCCAGCAGCCAAGTCATGGGGAAGGGCAGGCAGCCCCAGCATTTT. Residues: CASSQVMGKGRQPQHF.

The chain uses TRBV5-5 and TRBJ1-1; a possible D gene is TRBD1 (6 bases). This CDR3 is built from 15 residues. Trimming removed 4 bases at V and 4 bases at J, with 17 bases between. Germline V gene data show CDR1 as SGHKS and CDR2 as YYEKEE (reference sequence). The CDR3: CASSNEGGLGTEAFF. In nucleotides, the CDR3 is TGTGCCAGCAGCAATGAGGGGGGTTTGGGCACTGAAGCTTTCTTT.